This T cell receptor beta chain was captured in a study of beta chain features in type 1 diabetes. Comment on this clone: Its specificity is not known.

Germline CDR1 reads GTSNPN; CDR2 reads SVGIG (reference sequence). The V end was cut by 6 bases, the J end by 4 bases, with 9 bases between. The CDR3 is made up of 11 amino acids. The entirety of the isolated RNA underwent reverse transcription, so expressed TCRB transcripts were sequenced. Libraries were prepared by immunoSEQ multiplex PCR; TCRdb keeps only in-frame clonotypes and omits some of them. The sample shows over 200,000 clones, about a tenth of them seen only once. Points from the study as a whole: When Type 1 diabetes patients were examined, their TCRB CDR3s proved moderately but significantly shorter in all four CD4+ subsets.

This chain uses TRBV30 with TRBJ1-2, with D uncertain. This receptor was taken from a young man with type 1 diabetes. Sequenced: naive CD4+ T cells from blood. CDR3 DNA: TGTGCCTGTTCAGGATTCTATGGCTACACCTTC. This translates into CACSGFYGYTF.